The 20 T cell receptor beta chains reported below all come from one sample, sequenced in a study of early T cells in non-severe SARS-CoV-2 infection. TCRdb reprocessed the 5' RACE reads with MiXCR, giving one entry per CDR3 protein. The repertoire has 70,000 to 85,000 distinct CDR3 sequences, roughly an eighth of them found once; the top ten carry approximately 2.5%. Material for sequencing was whole blood. These receptors all come from an adult who was a healthcare worker with PCR-confirmed SARS-CoV-2 infection or an uninfected control (not recorded which).

The CDR3 DNA follows: TGTGCCAGCAGGGCGGACAGGGACTACGAGCAGTACTTC. Translated, it gives CASRADRDYEQYF. The gene calls are TRBV2 and TRBJ2-7, with 8 bases identical to TRBD1. In germline, CDR1 is SNHLY, CDR2 FYNNEI. CDR3 length equals 13 residues. V lost 6 bases and J lost 3; bases outside the gene matches: 4.

The chain employs TRBV14 and TRBJ2-3; D gene uncertain. This CDR3 has 13 residues. The germline gives CDR1 SGHDN, CDR2 FVKESK. The V and J ends lost 0 bases and 7 bases respectively, with 8 bases between them. The CDR3: CASSQDRQYTQYF. The CDR3 DNA follows: TGTGCCAGCAGCCAAGATCGGCAGTATACGCAGTATTTT.

This clonotype was observed a few times. This chain connects TRBV19 to TRBJ2-1, with D perhaps matching TRBD2 (7 bases). Germline lookup yields CDR1 LNHDA and CDR2 SQIVND (reference sequence). The CDR3 runs to 16 residues. Trimming left V 5 bases short and J 3 bases short, with 17 bases between. The CDR3, as DNA: TGTGCCAGTAGTCATCTGGGGGGGGCCGACTACAATGAGCAGTTCTTC. This encodes CASSHLGGADYNEQFF.

This clonotype showed up many times. The CDR3 sequence is CASTNFRVSGANVLTF. In DNA, the CDR3 is TGTGCCAGCACCAACTTCAGAGTCTCTGGGGCCAACGTCCTGACTTTC. J is TRBJ2-6 and V is TRBV6-5, with D uncertain. V gave up 7 bases and J gave up 0 bases, with 13 bases separating them. The CDR3 has 16 residues. CDR1 MNHEY and CDR2 SVGAGI come from the germline V gene.

There are a few counts of this clonotype. The chain combines TRBV12-3 or TRBV12-4 with TRBJ2-6, with D hard to call. V lost 4 bases, J lost 2 bases, and 12 bases lay in between. The CDR3 is 16 amino acids. CDR3 coding DNA: TGTGCCAGCAGTTCCCGAACTCTCGCTGGGGCCAACGTCCTGACTTTC. Amino acid sequence: CASSSRTLAGANVLTF.

This clonotype showed up many times. CDR3 sequence (DNA): TGTGCCAGCAGTTCAGACGCGTATAGCAATCAGCCCCAGCATTTT. It translates to CASSSDAYSNQPQHF. V is TRBV28 and J is TRBJ1-5; D gene ambiguous. Per germline, CDR1 MDHEN and CDR2 SYDVKM. The CDR3 sequence is 15 residues long. Trimming removed 4 bases from V and 0 bases from J, with 10 bases in between. The full variable domain, with the rest looked up from reference TRBV28 and TRBJ1-5, is DVKVTQSSRYLVKRTGEKVFLECVQDMDHENMFWYRQDPGLGLRLIYFSYDVKMKEKGDIPEGYSVSREKKERFSLILESASTNQTSMYLCASSSDAYSNQPQHFGDGTRLSIL.

This clonotype was counted at least ten times. This chain joins TRBV11-2 and TRBJ1-1; 11 nucleotides line up with TRBD1. Germline V lookup: CDR1 SGHAT, CDR2 FQNNGV. There are 15 residues in the CDR3. V was pared by 1 base and J by 4 bases, with 2 bases of the junction left unmatched. Here the CDR3 reads CASSLGTGGFTEAFF. Written as DNA, the CDR3 is TGTGCCAGCAGCTTAGGGACAGGGGGCTTCACTGAAGCTTTCTTT.

This clonotype occurred many times. The chain uses TRBV27 and TRBJ2-3, with 13 bases matching TRBD2. The germline gives CDR1 MNHEY, CDR2 SMNVEV (reference sequence). The junction had 6 bases not matched to a gene; V was cut back by 6 bases and J by 6 bases. The CDR3 totals 15 residues. This chain's CDR3 is CASRTSGRPGDTQYF. The CDR3 DNA sequence: TGTGCCAGCAGGACTAGCGGGAGGCCTGGGGATACGCAGTATTTT.

In this sample, this clonotype turned up many times. The genes are TRBV6-4 and TRBJ2-1; D call uncertain. V shed 5 bases and J shed 8 bases, with 13 bases lying between them. The CDR3 has 13 amino acids. Per germline, CDR1 MRHNA and CDR2 SNTAGT. The CDR3 loop reads CASSRARADEQFF. The DNA of the CDR3 is TGTGCCAGCAGTCGGGCCCGGGCGGATGAGCAGTTCTTC.

The CDR3 bases are TGTGCCAGCAACCTAACTCCTCGGGGAGGAAACACCATATATTTT. This gives the protein CASNLTPRGGNTIYF. The chain employs TRBV12-3 or TRBV12-4 and TRBJ1-3; no clear D. V was clipped by 7 bases and J by 4 bases, with 17 bases between them. This CDR3 is 15 amino acids long.

This clonotype appeared many times. The J gene is TRBJ2-7, the V gene TRBV5-1; 11 positions agree with TRBD2. Germline V gene sequence: CDR1 SGHRS, CDR2 YFSETQ. V lost 3 bases to trimming and J lost 5 bases; unmatched junction nucleotides: 10. The CDR3 is 16 amino acids. The CDR3 bases are TGCGCCAGCAGCTCGGGACTAGCGGAGGCGGGCCACGAGCAGTACTTC. As protein: CASSSGLAEAGHEQYF.

The chain carries TRBV11-3 and TRBJ2-3; TRBD2 matches 14 bases. CDR1 and CDR2 from the germline V gene are SGHNT and YENEEA. With V trimmed by 2 bases and J by 8 bases, 6 bases remained unmatched. This CDR3 has 16 residues. The CDR3 region has the DNA TGTGCCAGCAGCTTACAGACTAGCGGGGGGGCTAGTACGCAGTATTTT. Translated: CASSLQTSGGASTQYF.

This clonotype was seen more than once but under ten times. The V call is TRBV25-1, the J call TRBJ2-5; the D is unclear. V gave up 2 bases and J gave up 2 bases, with 15 bases separating them. The length of the CDR3 is 16 residues. The germline gives CDR1 MGHDK, CDR2 SYGVNS. The CDR3 region has the DNA TGTGCCAGCAGTGAACCCGCAGCCACCTCACAAGAGACCCAGTACTTC. It specifies CASSEPAATSQETQYF. The full variable domain, its missing parts supplied by reference TRBV25-1 and TRBJ2-5, is EADIYQTPRYLVIGTGKKITLECSQTMGHDKMYWYQQDPGMELHLIHYSYGVNSTEKGDLSSESTVSRIRTEHFPLTLESARPSHTSQYLCASSEPAATSQETQYFGPGTRLLVL.

The genes are TRBV5-1 and TRBJ1-6; D might be TRBD1 (5 bases). The CDR3 totals 12 residues. Trimming stripped 2 bases from V and 15 bases from J, with 12 bases between. The germline CDR1 and CDR2 sequences are SGHRS and YFSETQ. CDR3: CASSLREGVLHF. The CDR3 nucleotides read TGCGCCAGCAGCTTAAGGGAAGGGGTCCTCCACTTT.

This clonotype was seen ten or more times. The rearrangement uses TRBV20-1 and TRBJ1-5; no clear D gene. This CDR3 has 14 amino acids. The germline V gene encodes CDR1 DFQATT and CDR2 SNEGSKA (reference sequence). V was cut by 6 bases and J by 0 bases, with 12 bases left in between. The chain's CDR3 is CSAPSGTSNQPQHF. The CDR3 DNA follows: TGCAGTGCCCCAAGCGGAACTAGCAATCAGCCCCAGCATTTT.

This clonotype was observed a handful of times. The V and J genes are TRBV27 and TRBJ2-5, with TRBD1 matching over 7 bases. Germline trimming cut 8 bases from V and 3 bases from J; bases unmatched to any gene: 12. Germline assignment: CDR1 MNHEY and CDR2 SMNVEV (reference sequence). CDR3 length: 15 amino acids. The CDR3 nucleotides read TGTGCCAGCGCTCACACAGGGGTAGGAGAAGAGACCCAGTACTTC. Amino acid sequence: CASAHTGVGEETQYF.

There are a few counts of this clonotype. The chain has TRBV5-1 and TRBJ2-5; no clear D gene. This CDR3 comprises 12 residues. Germline assignment: CDR1 SGHRS and CDR2 YFSETQ. V lost 4 bases, J lost 3 bases, and 7 bases lay in between. CDR3 sequence reads: CASSAFEETQYF. CDR3 in DNA: TGCGCCAGCAGCGCCTTCGAAGAGACCCAGTACTTC.

This clonotype was observed a handful of times. The V and J genes are TRBV7-8 and TRBJ2-7; TRBD1 agrees at 9 bases. This CDR3 region has 15 residues. CDR1 and CDR2 (germline): SGHVS, FQNEAQ. With 1 base clipped from V and 3 bases from J, the junction kept 4 bases outside the gene matches. CDR3 sequence: CASSLGDRVVYEQYF. Here the CDR3 DNA reads TGTGCCAGCAGCTTAGGGGACAGGGTAGTCTACGAGCAGTACTTC.

This chain uses TRBV29-1 with TRBJ1-1, with D unclear. The CDR3 runs 12 residues. CDR1 and CDR2 (germline): SQVTM, ANQGSEA. V was pared by 4 bases and J by 0 bases, with 6 bases between. The CDR3 protein is CSVGGLNTEAFF. For the CDR3, the DNA is TGCAGCGTTGGCGGCTTGAACACTGAAGCTTTCTTT. The complete variable domain, with remaining parts taken from reference TRBV29-1 and TRBJ1-1, reads SAVISQKPSRDICQRGTSLTIQCQVDSQVTMMFWYRQQPGQSLTLIATANQGSEATYESGFVIDKFPISRPNLTFSTLTVSNMSPEDSSIYLCSVGGLNTEAFFGQGTRLTVV.

This clonotype was picked up many times. The chain couples TRBV5-4 to TRBJ2-3; D is perhaps TRBD1 (6 bases). This CDR3 comprises 15 residues. Trimming left V 1 base short and J 3 bases short, with 12 bases between. In germline, CDR1 is SGHNT, CDR2 YYREEE (reference sequence). The chain's CDR3 is CASSLQGRRTDTQYF. The CDR3 DNA follows: TGTGCCAGCAGCTTGCAGGGGAGACGGACAGATACGCAGTATTTT.